This T cell receptor (beta chain) is from a study of blood T cell repertoires in COVID-19 (dated by TCRdb to the early 2020s). Concerning the study at large: Samples from collaborators originated in the United States, Italy and Spain and spanned both the acute and convalescent phases of COVID-19. The material from the prospective study consisted of cDNA or gDNA derived from T cells, B-cell-depleted T cells, or PBMCs. Deeply sampled blood TCRbeta repertoires from subjects exposed to, actively infected with, or recovered from COVID-19 were included in the dataset. The repertoires were released in a freely available public database meant as a resource for research on the immune response to SARS-CoV-2. Samples came from the ongoing ImmuneRACE study (first 160 participants) plus 1,254 subjects from 6 global collaborators. Sample metadata almost always included a de-identified subject ID, COVID-19 status, age in years and sex. Where HLA class I and class II types were available, the types were taken from metadata supplied by the sample provider, not from assay-based typing. Overall study results and their limits: The amount of clinical and demographic metadata varied by source and participant and was provided uncurated.

The immunoSEQ Assay, a bias-controlled multiplex PCR, was used to amplify TCRbeta CDR3 regions from genomic DNA. Per the source publication's procedure: The number of nucleated cells in each sample was estimated by amplification of reference gene primers within the assay. To quantify the absolute abundance of each unique TCRbeta CDR3 rearrangement, sequence reads were collapsed and filtered. For each sample, productive Simpson clonality was calculated as the square root of Simpson's diversity index over productive rearrangements. TCRdb provides this immuneACCESS table in a form limited to in-frame rearrangements. Some clones are lacking; in checked studies, under half of them reflect an unresolved V gene, and why the rest are absent is not known. V and J calls and clone size are given by that table; D and trimming were obtained from the DNA. This sample lists around 250,000 clones; 70% to 90% were detected once. The top ten clones comprise 15% of the sample.

V loses 7 bases at its end and J loses 3 bases; junction bases beyond the gene matches: 11. Sequences MDHEN (CDR1) and SYDVKM (CDR2) are obtained from the germline V gene. The CDR3 contains 15 residues, cysteine and phenylalanine counted. The entry retains the CDR3 DNA only, 45 bases that are in frame from base 1. Participants in the prospective study were aged about 18 to 95 years, lived in more than 20 United States geographic areas, and enrolled through a virtual design. Cohort assignment in the prospective study relied on participant-reported clinical history from a screening survey and a study questionnaire. Recovered participants in ImmuneRACE Cohort 3 were defined by two consecutive negative NP/OP PCR tests, clearance by a healthcare professional, or resolution of symptoms. In the prospective study, mobile phlebotomists collected whole blood, serum and a nasopharyngeal or oropharyngeal swab from each participant. Over a roughly 2-month period, participants in the prospective study had the option of providing additional blood draws and questionnaires. Prospective study blood samples were shipped either frozen or at room temperature before DNA extraction.

Note on this clone: This receptor's antigen is unknown. The sample holds no much larger clone one base away, and base qualities are not on file.

The material sequenced was PBMCs or T cells enriched from blood (not recorded which). The rearranged segments are TRBV28 and TRBJ2-7; 8 bases in between match TRBD1. This receptor was taken from a man between 18 and 29 years old who had recovered from COVID-19. The CDR3 protein: CASITTGGKYYEQYF. The DNA sequence is as follows: TGTGCCAGCATCACTACAGGGGGAAAGTACTACGAGCAGTACTTC.